This T cell receptor (beta chain) is drawn from a study of radiotherapy plus CTLA-4 blockade in lung cancer. General study findings and limits: Interferon-beta and early blood T cell clone dynamics reportedly predicted response best. Once radiotherapy plus ipilimumab had been given, TCR clones derived from tumor expanded in blood.

This table comes from immunoSEQ multiplex PCR, and its TCRdb copy is limited to in-frame clones, with some not included. The sample includes about 98,000 clones, 82% seen only once; the top ten take around 3.6%. Concerning this clone itself: Its antigen is still unknown.

After removal of 3 bases from V and 7 bases from J, the junction contained 7 bases not matched to a gene. Germline CDR1 and CDR2: SQVTM and ANQGSEA. The CDR3 is 14 residues long. The input for sequencing was peripheral blood, taken from a patient treated with radiotherapy plus ipilimumab. The clonotype originates from a human donor with non-small cell lung cancer who had a partial response to radiotherapy plus ipilimumab. The gene calls are TRBV29-1 and TRBJ2-1; 9 nucleotides line up with TRBD1. CDR3 protein: CSVENRGLSNEQFF. In DNA form, the CDR3 reads TGCAGCGTTGAGAACAGGGGGCTATCGAATGAGCAGTTCTTC.